Reported below is one T cell receptor beta chain. The antigen is unknown. Method: immunoSEQ multiplex PCR; TCRdb's copy keeps in-frame clones and lacks some. The repertoire holds tens of thousands of clones, with about four fifths as singletons. Described time point: week 11, during vaccination. A single vaccine dose contained 300 ug of mutant IDH1 20-mer peptide, and topical imiquimod was used with it. This entry belongs to a study of a mutant IDH1 vaccine in newly diagnosed glioma. Germline lookup yields CDR1 SGHDN and CDR2 FVKESK. This CDR3 has 13 amino acids. V lost 1 base to trimming and J lost 7 bases, with 10 bases between them.

The TCR was taken from a woman aged 45-65 years with glioma. The chain uses TRBV14 and TRBJ1-1; D is uncertain. The sequencing used PBMCs, collected from a glioma patient whose treatment included an IDH1 peptide vaccine. The CDR3 DNA reads as TGTGCCAGCAGCCAAGTCGCGTCGGGTGAAGCTTTCTTT. This encodes CASSQVASGEAFF.